The rows below give T cell receptor beta chains drawn from one sample of a study of PD-1 blockade in classical Hodgkin lymphoma. The protocol was immunoSEQ multiplex PCR, while the TCRdb copy is restricted to in-frame clones and leaves out a portion. Among 75,000 to 100,000 clones, 75% to 85% were seen once, and the ten largest hold under 20%. Material: peripheral blood mononuclear cells (PBMCs), obtained before the second cycle of nivolumab. The origin of the receptors is a human donor with classical Hodgkin lymphoma. Both conserved end residues are part of each CDR3. The D gene is left open where the match is weak. Size tells how often a clone was seen (once, few, many) or the class of an expanded clone, and some rows leave it out.

D gene,clone size,V gene,J gene,CDR3 DNA,CDR3 protein
.,.,TRBV13,TRBJ2-5,TGTGCCAGCAGCTTAGAGGGCTGGGGGAGAACTCAAGAGACCCAGTACTTC,CASSLEGWGRTQETQYF
TRBD2,.,TRBV30,TRBJ2-2,TGTGCCTGGAGTGTAATAGCGGGGACCGGGGAGCTGTTTTTT,CAWSVIAGTGELFF
TRBD1,.,TRBV5-1,TRBJ2-5,TGCGCCAGCAGCTTTATACAGGGGGCGCAGGAGACCCAGTACTTC,CASSFIQGAQETQYF
.,.,TRBV25-1,TRBJ1-5,TGTGCCAGCAGTGACCCAGGGGTGGGTCAGCCCCAGCATTTT,CASSDPGVGQPQHF
.,.,TRBV11-1,TRBJ1-3,TGTGCCAGCAGCTTAATGGCAGGGGAGCGAAACACCATATATTTT,CASSLMAGERNTIYF
TRBD2,.,TRBV10-3,TRBJ2-1,TGTGCCAGCAGTTACGTTCTAGCGGGAGATAATGAGCAGTTCTTC,CASSYVLAGDNEQFF
TRBD2,.,TRBV28,TRBJ2-1,TGTGCCAGCAGTTCCGCCGTAGCGGGAGGTCGCAATGAGCAGTTCTTC,CASSSAVAGGRNEQFF
.,once,TRBV7-6,TRBJ2-1,TGTGCCAGCAGCTTAGGCGGCGATGAGCAGTTCTTC,CASSLGGDEQFF
TRBD1,.,TRBV6-5,TRBJ2-7,TGTGCCAGCACCAACAGGGGAAGATCTCCCTACGAGCAGTACTTC,CASTNRGRSPYEQYF
TRBD2,.,TRBV18,TRBJ2-1,TGTGCCAGCTCACTTGTAGCGGGAGTATACAATGAGCAGTTCTTC,CASSLVAGVYNEQFF
.,.,TRBV2,TRBJ1-1,TGTGCCAGCAGTGTATCAGTGAACACTGAAGCTTTCTTT,CASSVSVNTEAFF
TRBD2,.,TRBV7-2,TRBJ2-1,TGTGCCAGCAGTCTGACTAGCGGGGACAATGAGCAGTTCTTC,CASSLTSGDNEQFF
.,once,TRBV7-2,TRBJ1-1,TGTGCCAGCACCCCGGACAGTAGGGTAGAAGCTTTCTTT,CASTPDSRVEAFF
.,.,TRBV18,TRBJ2-1,TGTGCCAGCTCACCACCTCTGGGCCAAAGGGCTGAGCAGTTCTTC,CASSPPLGQRAEQFF
TRBD1,.,TRBV15,TRBJ2-7,TGTGCCACCAGCAGCCCAGAGACAGGGGCCCTTTACGAGCAGTACTTC,CATSSPETGALYEQYF
.,.,TRBV10-2,TRBJ1-5,TGCGCCAGCAGTGAGTCGAGCAATCAGCCCCAGCATTTT,CASSESSNQPQHF
.,.,TRBV7-3,TRBJ1-1,TGTGCCAGCAGCTTAGTCCTAAACACTGAAGCTTTCTTT,CASSLVLNTEAFF
TRBD1,few,TRBV6-6,TRBJ2-7,TGTGCCAGCAATGACAGGGCCCCCCAAGACCTCTACGAGCAGTACTTC,CASNDRAPQDLYEQYF
.,.,TRBV10-3,TRBJ1-1,TGTGCCACCCAGAGGGGACCGAACACTGAAGCTTTCTTT,CATQRGPNTEAFF
.,.,TRBV10-2,TRBJ2-7,TGCGCCAGCAGTGAGGCCTCGGTGGGCGAGCAGTACTTC,CASSEASVGEQYF
.,.,TRBV5-1,TRBJ2-7,TGCGCCAGCAGCTTGGGAGGTCGGGAGCAGTACTTC,CASSLGGREQYF
TRBD1,.,TRBV28,TRBJ2-5,TGTGCCAGCAGTTTCCAGCTGGGACAGGGGGTGGGAGAGACCCAGTACTTC,CASSFQLGQGVGETQYF